This entry features one TCR beta chain sequence. The target antigen is unknown. The data belong to a study of CXCR3-negative and CXCR3-positive naive CD8 T cells. This CDR3 has 14 amino acids. Germline values: CDR1 LGHDT, CDR2 YNNKEL (reference sequence). General study points: From TRB CDR3 properties, TCR strength was inferred; surface CD5 did not differ between naive subsets. Greater hydrophobicity was found in TRB CDR3s of CXCR3-positive naive cells than of CXCR3-negative naive cells. With CXCR3 expression partially decreased after cryopreservation, most assays relied on fresh PBMCs.

Carrying UMI labels, the TRB cDNA libraries were prepared through 5' RACE. TCRdb re-called the 5' RACE reads, yielding one record per CDR3 amino acid sequence without DNA. Its table lists 100,000 to 150,000 distinct CDR3 sequences. The sequenced sample was naive CXCR3- CD8+ T cells from blood. Subset specified: CD45RO-CCR7+CD27+CD95- naive CD8+ T cells lacking CXCR3 (TNR3-). This chain uses TRBV3-1 with TRBJ2-7; TCRdb proposes TRBD2, but this gene call is untestable without DNA. The TCR comes from a human donor in good health. Some clones in this sample may be carry-over from other donors' samples. CDR3 region: CASSQGGPSYEQYF.